The 21 T cell receptor beta chains presented below share a single source sample, sequenced in a study of T cell responses to AZD1222 COVID-19 vaccine (dated by TCRdb to the early 2020s). Sample time point, as interpreted from the label and publication: baseline before first vaccination. Library preparation used the immunoSEQ multiplex PCR assay. What TCRdb holds here is the immuneACCESS table cut down to in-frame rearrangements. Part of the clones is not present; checked against another copy, under half of the missing clones reflect an unresolved V gene, and the others are unexplained. This sample gives 150,000 to 200,000 clones in total; about 95% of them show up just once. The ten largest clones take up about 0.6% of the sample. The sequencing here drew on peripheral blood, taken on day 0 of AZD1222 vaccination. These receptors all come from an adult in good health.

This chain uses TRBV7-9 with TRBJ1-1; 9 bases are shared with TRBD1. Germline-derived CDR1 and CDR2 are SEHNR and FQNEAQ (reference sequence). This CDR3 is built from 12 residues. Germline trimming cut 5 bases from V and 9 bases from J; bases unmatched to any gene: 4. The CDR3 DNA sequence: TGTGCCAGCAGCCCCGGACAGGGGAAAGCTTTCTTT. As protein: CASSPGQGKAFF.

V usage is TRBV2 and J usage is TRBJ1-2; TRBD1 matches 9 bases. Germline-derived CDR1 and CDR2 are SNHLY and FYNNEI. The CDR3 is 13 residues long. Trimming cost V 5 bases and J 6 bases; bases outside gene matches: 4. The CDR3 here is CASSRTGVNGYTF. CDR3 DNA sequence: TGTGCCAGCAGTCGGACAGGGGTTAATGGCTACACCTTC.

The chain employs TRBV19 and TRBJ1-5; no firm D call. Germline lookup yields CDR1 LNHDA and CDR2 SQIVND (reference sequence). The V and J ends lost 4 bases and 6 bases respectively, with 13 bases between them. The CDR3 covers 14 residues. CDR3 bases: TGTGCCAGTAGTAACCTGTCGGGGATTCAGCCCCAGCATTTT. The encoded protein is CASSNLSGIQPQHF.

The V gene is TRBV6-6, the J gene TRBJ1-5; D is uncertain. Germline values: CDR1 MNHNY, CDR2 SVGAGI (reference sequence). The V gene lost 0 bases and the J gene lost 7 bases, with 7 bases spanning the gap. The CDR3 has 13 residues. The CDR3 nucleotides are TGTGCCAGCAGTTACTCGAACGGACAGCCCCAGCATTTT. Amino acid sequence: CASSYSNGQPQHF.

This chain links TRBV13 with TRBJ1-1, with TRBD1 as a possible D gene (5 bases). The CDR3 has 16 residues. V was trimmed by 5 bases and J by 1 base, leaving 17 bases between them. Germline CDR1 reads PRHDT; CDR2 reads FYEKMQ (reference sequence). This CDR3 reads CASSPKWPGTNTEAFF. As DNA, the CDR3 is TGTGCCAGCAGCCCTAAATGGCCAGGGACGAACACTGAAGCTTTCTTT.

The chain uses TRBV7-9 and TRBJ1-4; no clear D gene. Per germline, CDR1 SEHNR and CDR2 FQNEAQ (reference sequence). Trimming left V 1 base short and J 5 bases short, with 8 bases between. This CDR3 is built from 14 residues. CDR3 sequence (DNA): TGTGCCAGCAGCTTAGGTGGGCTAAATGAAAAACTGTTTTTT. Amino acids: CASSLGGLNEKLFF.

The V gene is TRBV19, the J gene TRBJ2-6; D gene ambiguous. V was cut by 3 bases and J by 1 base, with 4 bases left in between. CDR1 is LNHDA and CDR2 is SQIVND in the germline V gene (reference sequence). The length of the CDR3 is 14 residues. CDR3 sequence reads: CASSIQSGANVLTF. The CDR3 coding sequence is TGTGCCAGTAGTATCCAATCTGGGGCCAACGTCCTGACTTTC.

This sequence joins TRBV9 and TRBJ2-1, with D maybe TRBD1 (6 bases). CDR1 and CDR2 (germline): SGDLS, YYNGEE. This CDR3 spans 16 amino acids. Trimming took off 1 base at V and 2 bases at J, with 13 bases between the two ends. Here the CDR3 reads CASSVTWDTTYNEQFF. DNA for the CDR3: TGTGCCAGCAGCGTAACCTGGGACACGACCTACAATGAGCAGTTCTTC.

The CDR3 reads CASSLYGLGQYNSPLHF. The CDR3 coding sequence is TGTGCCAGCAGTCTATACGGCCTCGGACAGTATAATTCACCCCTCCACTTT. The chain couples TRBV6-6 to TRBJ1-6; a possible D gene is TRBD1 (6 bases). Per the germline V gene, CDR1 is MNHNY and CDR2 is SVGAGI (reference sequence). The V and J ends lost 5 bases and 4 bases respectively, with 18 bases between them. This CDR3 is built from 17 residues.

This clone was detected once. The V and J genes are TRBV6-5 and TRBJ1-2; TRBD1 aligns across 7 bases. Germline-derived CDR1 and CDR2 are MNHEY and SVGAGI. CDR3 size: 14 residues. The V segment lost 10 bases and the J segment 5 bases; nucleotides outside the gene matches: 13. The CDR3 nucleotides read TGTGCCATCAAAAGAGACAGGGTTGGTTATGGCTACACCTTC. This encodes CAIKRDRVGYGYTF.

The chain couples TRBV30 to TRBJ2-2; weak D call: TRBD2 (6 bases). This CDR3 comprises 13 residues. V lost 4 bases, J lost 3 bases, and 9 bases lay in between. CDR1 and CDR2 (germline): GTSNPN, SVGIG (reference sequence). This chain's CDR3 is CAWTRGYTGELFF. The CDR3 DNA is TGTGCCTGGACGCGGGGCTACACCGGGGAGCTGTTTTTT.

V usage is TRBV30 and J usage is TRBJ2-1; no clear D gene. The CDR3 sequence is 11 residues long. V was pared by 3 bases and J by 7 bases, with 7 bases between. Germline CDR1 reads GTSNPN; CDR2 reads SVGIG (reference sequence). The DNA for the CDR3 is TGTGCCTGGAGACGTTTTAATGAGCAGTTCTTC. Protein product: CAWRRFNEQFF.

V and J are TRBV7-2 and TRBJ2-1; 8 bases match TRBD1. This CDR3 is built from 15 residues. Germline-derived CDR1 and CDR2 are SGHTA and FQGNSA. Losses at the gene ends were 4 bases for V and 4 bases for J; bases not matched to a gene: 6. The CDR3 nucleotides read TGTGCCAGCAGCTACCGGGACAGGCGGTACAATGAGCAGTTCTTC. Protein product: CASSYRDRRYNEQFF.

V usage is TRBV7-3 and J usage is TRBJ1-1; 7 nucleotides align to TRBD1. This CDR3 has 14 amino acids. V lost 6 bases and J lost 1; bases outside the gene matches: 5. Germline V gene data show CDR1 as SGHTA and CDR2 as FQGTGA. This CDR3 reads CASSSRDRNTEAFF. CDR3 DNA sequence: TGTGCCAGCAGTTCCCGGGACAGGAACACTGAAGCTTTCTTT. The full variable domain, with the rest looked up from reference TRBV7-3 and TRBJ1-1, is GAGVSQTPSNKVTEKGKYVELRCDPISGHTALYWYRQSLGQGPEFLIYFQGTGAADDSGLPNDRFFAVRPEGSVSTLKIQRTERGDSAVYLCASSSRDRNTEAFFGQGTRLTVV.

V usage is TRBV14 and J usage is TRBJ2-7; 11 positions match TRBD2. This CDR3 has 14 amino acids. The germline V gene encodes CDR1 SGHDN and CDR2 FVKESK. Trimming at V came to 4 bases and at J to 4 bases, leaving 3 bases not matched to a gene. The CDR3 loop is CASSPLAGAYEQYF. The CDR3, as DNA: TGTGCCAGCAGCCCACTAGCGGGAGCTTACGAGCAGTACTTC.

The count of this clone is one. The J gene is TRBJ2-7, the V gene TRBV29-1; 8 nucleotides agree with TRBD2. V shed 4 bases, J shed 4 bases, and the junction held 6 bases outside the gene matches. The CDR3 sequence is 13 residues long. Germline loops: CDR1 SQVTM, CDR2 ANQGSEA. The CDR3 region is CSVVAGLHYEQYF. The CDR3 DNA follows: TGCAGCGTTGTAGCGGGACTTCATTACGAGCAGTACTTC.

The chain recombines TRBV7-9 with TRBJ2-1; D not certain. CDR3 length equals 16 residues. CDR1 and CDR2 from the germline V gene are SEHNR and FQNEAQ (reference sequence). V lost 1 base and J 3 bases, leaving 13 bases between the germline ends. The CDR3 sequence: CASSLGGIIIYNEQFF. In nucleotides, the CDR3 is TGTGCCAGCAGCTTAGGAGGCATTATTATCTACAATGAGCAGTTCTTC.

The chain has TRBV19 and TRBJ2-2, with D perhaps matching TRBD2 (6 bases). The CDR3 totals 15 residues. Germline CDR1 LNHDA, CDR2 SQIVND (reference sequence). The V end lost 6 bases, the J end lost 4 bases, and 15 bases lay between the germline ends. The DNA for the CDR3 is TGTGCCAGTAGCCCGCGGGACCTCCCCACCGGGGAGCTGTTTTTT. Translation: CASSPRDLPTGELFF.

The J gene is TRBJ2-2, the V gene TRBV27; 10 bases fit TRBD2. CDR1 is MNHEY, CDR2 SMNVEV, per germline (reference sequence). This CDR3 has 16 residues. The J segment lost 3 bases and the V segment lost 6 bases, leaving 7 bases of the junction unmatched. The CDR3 sequence: CASRARTSGDTGELFF. The CDR3 coding sequence is TGTGCCAGCAGAGCCCGGACTAGCGGAGACACCGGGGAGCTGTTTTTT.

The chain couples TRBV5-1 to TRBJ1-2, with 10 bases matching TRBD1. This CDR3 has 14 residues. V gave up 4 bases and J gave up 6 bases; unmatched junction bases: 6. Germline V lookup: CDR1 SGHRS, CDR2 YFSETQ. CDR3 residues: CASSPDRGLDGYTF. In nucleotides, the CDR3 is TGCGCCAGCAGCCCCGACAGGGGGCTGGATGGCTACACCTTC.

The chain links TRBV28 to TRBJ1-5, with D unresolved. This CDR3 contains 16 residues. V lost 3 bases and J lost 0, with 12 bases in between. CDR1 is MDHEN and CDR2 is SYDVKM in the germline V gene. CDR3 coding DNA: TGTGCCAGCAGTTTGGTATTGAGTCGTAGCAATCAGCCCCAGCATTTT. This gives the protein CASSLVLSRSNQPQHF.